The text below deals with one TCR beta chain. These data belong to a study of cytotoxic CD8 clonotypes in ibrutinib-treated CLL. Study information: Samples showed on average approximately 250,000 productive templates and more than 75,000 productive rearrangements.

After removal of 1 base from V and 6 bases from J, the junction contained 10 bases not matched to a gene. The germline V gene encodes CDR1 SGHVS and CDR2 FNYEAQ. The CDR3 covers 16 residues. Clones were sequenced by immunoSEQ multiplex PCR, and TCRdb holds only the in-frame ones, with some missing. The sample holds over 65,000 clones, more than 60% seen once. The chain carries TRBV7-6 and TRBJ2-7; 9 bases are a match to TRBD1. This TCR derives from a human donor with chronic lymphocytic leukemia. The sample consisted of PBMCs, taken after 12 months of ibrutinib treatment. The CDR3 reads CASSLVLGTGMAEQYF. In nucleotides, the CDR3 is TGTGCCAGCAGCTTAGTCCTTGGGACAGGGATGGCCGAGCAGTACTTC.